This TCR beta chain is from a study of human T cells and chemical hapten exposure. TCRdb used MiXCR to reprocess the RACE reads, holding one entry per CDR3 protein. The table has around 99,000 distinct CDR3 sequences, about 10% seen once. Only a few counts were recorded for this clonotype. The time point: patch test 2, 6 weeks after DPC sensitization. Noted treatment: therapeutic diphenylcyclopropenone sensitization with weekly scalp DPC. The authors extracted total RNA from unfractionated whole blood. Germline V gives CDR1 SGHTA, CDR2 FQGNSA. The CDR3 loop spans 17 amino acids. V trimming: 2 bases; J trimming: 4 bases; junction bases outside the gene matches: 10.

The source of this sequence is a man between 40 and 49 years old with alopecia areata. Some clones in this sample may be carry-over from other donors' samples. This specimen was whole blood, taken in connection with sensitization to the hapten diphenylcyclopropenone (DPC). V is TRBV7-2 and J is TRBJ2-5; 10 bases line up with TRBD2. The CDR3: CASSLTLLAGIPETQYF. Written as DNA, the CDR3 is TGTGCCAGCAGCTTAACCTTACTAGCGGGGATACCAGAGACCCAGTACTTC.